The next 30 T cell receptor beta chains were all read from a single sample in a study of T cell changes during pregnancy in multiple sclerosis. The repertoire was sequenced with immunoSEQ multiplex PCR; TCRdb's copy has only in-frame clones and lacks some. The sample holds about 59,000 clones, approximately 90% seen once. The source material was peripheral blood, sampled in the third trimester of pregnancy. The receptor set was obtained from a female donor in good health, enrolled as a control in a pregnancy study.

In its sample, this clone was seen once. The chain uses TRBV7-2 and TRBJ2-2; maybe TRBD2 (6 bases). Germline V gives CDR1 SGHTA, CDR2 FQGNSA. Trimming shortened V by 2 bases and J by 1 base, and 11 bases separated the two germline ends. The CDR3 loop spans 16 amino acids. The CDR3, as DNA: TGTGCCAGCAGCTTAATTCCGGGACTGAACACCGGGGAGCTGTTTTTT. Translated: CASSLIPGLNTGELFF.

This clone has only one observation. The chain uses TRBV2 and TRBJ2-3; tentative D call: TRBD2 (5 bases). With 7 bases removed from V and 2 bases from J, the gap between germline ends came to 13 bases. Germline-derived CDR1 and CDR2 are SNHLY and FYNNEI. CDR3 size: 14 residues. CDR3 loop: CASNRLGATDTQYF. The CDR3 region has the DNA TGTGCCAGCAATAGATTGGGAGCCACAGATACGCAGTATTTT. The variable domain in full, completed from reference TRBV2 and TRBJ2-3, reads EPEVTQTPSHQVTQMGQEVILRCVPISNHLYFYWYRQILGQKVEFLVSFYNNEISEKSEIFDDQFSVERPDGSNFTLKIRSTKLEDSAMYFCASNRLGATDTQYFGPGTRLTVL.

This chain connects TRBV27 to TRBJ2-7; D not resolved. The CDR3 sequence is 15 residues long. Trimming stripped 2 bases from V and 3 bases from J, with 14 bases between. CDR1 and CDR2 (germline): MNHEY, SMNVEV (reference sequence). CDR3 region: CASSLGAGLNYEQYF. CDR3 coding DNA: TGTGCCAGCAGTTTAGGTGCAGGATTAAACTACGAGCAGTACTTC.

This clone was seen a few times. The chain couples TRBV9 to TRBJ2-5, with 10 bases lining up with TRBD2. The CDR3 is 18 amino acids. The V and J ends lost 3 bases and 0 bases, in that order; junction bases with no gene match: 11. The germline V gene encodes CDR1 SGDLS and CDR2 YYNGEE. CDR3 loop: CASSAETLAGGHQETQYF. CDR3 coding DNA: TGTGCCAGCAGCGCGGAGACCTTAGCGGGGGGTCACCAAGAGACCCAGTACTTC.

This clone was observed once. V gene TRBV7-2 combines with J gene TRBJ2-3, with a possible D match to TRBD2 (6 bases). Germline loops: CDR1 SGHTA, CDR2 FQGNSA. The CDR3 runs 17 residues. Trimming pared 0 bases from V and 1 base from J, leaving 14 bases between. This chain's CDR3 is CASSLAWVRGGTDTQYF. Written as DNA, the CDR3 is TGTGCCAGCAGCTTAGCTTGGGTGCGGGGAGGCACAGATACGCAGTATTTT.

This clone was observed a handful of times. J is TRBJ2-7 and V is TRBV27; D not certain. Germline V CDR1 and CDR2: MNHEY, SMNVEV (reference sequence). This CDR3 has 13 residues. The V end was cut by 2 bases, the J end by 7 bases, with 12 bases between. The CDR3 sequence: CASSLGAGLEQYF. DNA for the CDR3: TGTGCCAGCAGTTTAGGAGCCGGTTTGGAGCAGTACTTC.

The rearrangement joins TRBV5-5 to TRBJ1-5, with D tentatively TRBD1 (5 bases). The CDR3 runs 16 residues. V gave up 3 bases and J gave up 6 bases, with 19 bases separating them. CDR1 SGHKS and CDR2 YYEKEE come from the germline V gene (reference sequence). The CDR3 sequence is CASSSYSFGGGQPQHF. The DNA of the CDR3 is TGTGCCAGCAGCTCCTATTCTTTTGGGGGGGGTCAGCCCCAGCATTTT.

This clone was detected only once. The CDR3 region has the DNA TGTGCCAGCAGCGAGCGAGACGGGATGGAGATGCCTTACAATGAGCAGTTCTTC. Its translation: CASSERDGMEMPYNEQFF. This chain connects TRBV9 to TRBJ2-1, with TRBD2 as a possible D gene (5 bases). The V end was cut by 3 bases, the J end by 4 bases, with 23 bases between. The CDR3 spans 18 residues. From germline, CDR1 is SGDLS and CDR2 YYNGEE. The full variable domain, its missing parts supplied by reference TRBV9 and TRBJ2-1, is DSGVTQTPKHLITATGQRVTLRCSPRSGDLSVYWYQQSLDQGLQFLIQYYNGEERAKGNILERFSAQQFPDLHSELNLSSLELGDSALYFCASSERDGMEMPYNEQFFGPGTRLTVL.

This clone was found once. The V gene is TRBV15, the J gene TRBJ1-6, with D tentatively TRBD1 (5 bases). Looked up from germline, CDR1 is LNHNV and CDR2 is YYDKDF (reference sequence). V was trimmed by 0 bases and J by 7 bases, leaving 10 bases between them. This CDR3 contains 15 residues. The CDR3 region has the DNA TGTGCCACCAGCAGAGATCCGGGGGGGAATTCACCCCTCCACTTT. It encodes CATSRDPGGNSPLHF.

This clone is a singleton in its sample. This chain connects TRBV16 to TRBJ2-7; a weak D match, TRBD1 (7 bases). Germline assignment: CDR1 KGHSY and CDR2 FQNENV. This CDR3 comprises 14 residues. The V gene lost 4 bases and the J gene lost 3 bases, with 13 bases spanning the gap. CDR3: CASSRTGEVYEQYF. CDR3 nucleotides: TGTGCCAGCAGCCGAACAGGGGAGGTCTACGAGCAGTACTTC.

The chain links TRBV18 to TRBJ2-7; 8 nucleotides match TRBD1. Germline assignment: CDR1 KGHSH and CDR2 LQKENI. CDR3 length: 14 amino acids. V shed 4 bases, J shed 3 bases, and the junction held 5 bases outside the gene matches. The CDR3 coding sequence is TGTGCCAGCTCACGAGGACAGGGAGGCTACGAGCAGTACTTC. Its translation is CASSRGQGGYEQYF.

This clone was recorded once. V is TRBV4-1 and J is TRBJ2-7; D might be TRBD2 (5 bases). The ends were cut back, 1 base at V and 2 bases at J, with 12 bases in the middle. The CDR3 spans 15 residues. CDR1 and CDR2 (germline): MGHRA, YSYEKL. The CDR3 nucleotides are TGCGCCAGCAGCCAAGTCGAACGGGGAACCTACGAGCAGTACTTC. It codes for CASSQVERGTYEQYF.

The V and J genes are TRBV11-2 and TRBJ2-1; D call uncertain. V was clipped by 1 base and J by 5 bases, with 6 bases between them. Germline loops: CDR1 SGHAT, CDR2 FQNNGV. This CDR3 is 13 amino acids long. The CDR3 loop reads CASSLGPDNEQFF. The CDR3 coding sequence is TGTGCCAGCAGCTTAGGGCCAGACAATGAGCAGTTCTTC.

V and J are TRBV6-6 and TRBJ2-1; 9 bases are a match to TRBD2. The germline V gene encodes CDR1 MNHNY and CDR2 SVGAGI (reference sequence). The CDR3 is 15 residues long. The trim removed 4 bases at V and 9 bases at J, leaving 10 bases unmatched. The CDR3 bases are TGTGCCAGCAGTTCCGGGACTAGCATCGGCCGTGAGCAGTTCTTC. This codes for CASSSGTSIGREQFF.

V is TRBV7-9 and J is TRBJ1-5, with 8 bases that match TRBD1. V was clipped by 5 bases and J by 6 bases; unmatched bases: 3. CDR3 length equals 13 residues. CDR1 SEHNR and CDR2 FQNEAQ come from the germline V gene (reference sequence). The CDR3 DNA sequence: TGTGCCAGCAGCCCTGACAGGGGTCAGCCCCAGCATTTT. Its protein is CASSPDRGQPQHF.

This clone was seen a few times. This chain uses TRBV29-1 with TRBJ1-1, with 8 nucleotides matching TRBD1. Germline-derived CDR1 and CDR2 are SQVTM and ANQGSEA. J was trimmed by 7 bases and V by 7 bases; bases with no gene match: 5. The CDR3 loop spans 11 amino acids. CDR3 nucleotides: TGCAGCGCCCGGACAGGGAGTGAAGCTTTCTTT. It is translated as CSARTGSEAFF.

The genes are TRBV6-1 and TRBJ1-1; D might be TRBD1 (5 bases). This CDR3 has 14 amino acids. Trimming took off 4 bases at V and 1 base at J, with 10 bases between the two ends. Germline V CDR1 and CDR2: MNHNS, SASEGT. The CDR3 sequence: CASSAGNRNTEAFF. Here the CDR3 DNA reads TGTGCCAGCAGTGCAGGGAACCGGAACACTGAAGCTTTCTTT.

This clone is a singleton in its sample. This CDR3 reads CASSLGQGRTDTQYF. In DNA form, the CDR3 reads TGTGCCAGCAGCTTGGGACAGGGGAGGACAGATACGCAGTATTTT. The chain joins TRBV5-4 to TRBJ2-3, with TRBD1 identical over 8 bases. The CDR3 runs 15 residues. V lost 0 bases and J lost 3; bases outside the gene matches: 3. Germline V gene lookup returns CDR1 SGHNT and CDR2 YYREEE (reference sequence).

This sequence joins TRBV7-2 and TRBJ1-5, with D maybe TRBD1 (5 bases). CDR1 is SGHTA, CDR2 FQGNSA, per germline. The CDR3 consists of 13 residues. With 6 bases removed from V and 4 bases from J, the gap between germline ends came to 10 bases. This CDR3 is CASRMTENQPQHF. CDR3 nucleotide sequence: TGTGCCAGCAGGATGACAGAGAATCAGCCCCAGCATTTT.

This chain uses TRBV7-2 with TRBJ1-1; perhaps TRBD1 as D (6 bases). CDR1 is SGHTA and CDR2 is FQGNSA in the germline V gene. Trimming took 3 bases from V and 5 from J, leaving 13 bases between them. There are 14 residues in the CDR3. The CDR3 is CASSFYLQGTEAFF. The CDR3 DNA reads as TGTGCCAGCAGCTTCTACTTACAGGGAACTGAAGCTTTCTTT.

This clone was counted once. The V and J genes are TRBV4-1 and TRBJ2-3; D is possibly TRBD1 (5 bases). Trimming left V 3 bases short and J 13 bases short, with 20 bases between. Germline CDR1 is MGHRA and CDR2 is YSYEKL. This CDR3 region has 14 residues. DNA of the CDR3: TGCGCCAGCAGCCAGGGGAACAGGTCGCCTACAGAGTATTTT. Translating gives CASSQGNRSPTEYF.

The genes are TRBV19 and TRBJ1-6, with a possible D match to TRBD1 (5 bases). CDR1 is LNHDA and CDR2 is SQIVND in the germline V gene (reference sequence). The CDR3 is 13 residues long. Between the trimmed V and J ends, which lost 7 bases and 3 bases, there was a span of 7 bases. The CDR3 sequence: CASKGLYNSPLHF. In DNA, the CDR3 is TGTGCCAGTAAGGGACTCTATAATTCACCCCTCCACTTT.

The chain employs TRBV7-2 and TRBJ1-4, with a tentative D call TRBD1 (5 bases). CDR3 size: 19 residues. CDR1 is SGHTA and CDR2 is FQGNSA in the germline V gene. V dropped 5 bases and J dropped 3 bases, with 25 bases sitting between them. The CDR3 DNA reads as TGTGCCAGCAGCCCCCAGGCCTCCCGGGGGGTTTCCCCTAATGAAAAACTGTTTTTT. Its translation is CASSPQASRGVSPNEKLFF.

The chain is built from TRBV2 and TRBJ1-5, with 10 positions matching TRBD1. This CDR3 is 14 amino acids long. Germline V gene lookup returns CDR1 SNHLY and CDR2 FYNNEI. The V and J ends lost 6 bases and 2 bases, in that order; junction bases with no gene match: 1. The CDR3 sequence is CASSGTGGNQPQHF. The CDR3 DNA reads TGTGCCAGCAGCGGGACAGGGGGCAATCAGCCCCAGCATTTT.

The V and J genes are TRBV6-5 and TRBJ2-7; TRBD2 agrees at 8 bases. In germline, CDR1 is MNHEY, CDR2 SVGAGI. The CDR3 runs to 16 residues. With 4 bases clipped from V and 0 bases from J, the junction kept 8 bases outside the gene matches. The CDR3 loop is CASSFSPGGASYEQYF. The CDR3 nucleotides are TGTGCCAGCAGTTTTTCCCCGGGGGGGGCCTCCTACGAGCAGTACTTC.

The table lists this clone with a count of one. V usage is TRBV5-8 and J usage is TRBJ1-5; no definite D call. The CDR3 has 14 residues. Trimming removed 0 bases at V and 1 base at J, with 5 bases between. The germline V gene encodes CDR1 SGHTS and CDR2 YDEGEE. The CDR3 sequence: CASSLGRSNQPQHF. CDR3 sequence (DNA): TGTGCCAGCAGCTTGGGGCGGAGCAATCAGCCCCAGCATTTT.

This rearrangement joins TRBV29-1 to TRBJ2-5; TRBD2 agrees at 15 bases. The V and J ends lost 1 base and 2 bases, in that order; junction bases with no gene match: 2. Germline V gives CDR1 SQVTM, CDR2 ANQGSEA. This CDR3 contains 16 residues. Here the CDR3 DNA reads TGCAGCGTTGAAGGTGGGACTAGCGGGGGGCAAGAGACCCAGTACTTC. Its translation: CSVEGGTSGGQETQYF.

The gene calls are TRBV6-5 and TRBJ2-5; weak D call: TRBD1 (6 bases). Deletions cut 10 bases from V and 6 bases from J, with 15 bases between. CDR3 length: 12 residues. CDR1 MNHEY and CDR2 SVGAGI come from the germline V gene. CDR3 amino acids: CATGALGKTQYF. The CDR3 DNA follows: TGTGCCACAGGGGCCCTGGGAAAGACCCAGTACTTC.

V and J are TRBV2 and TRBJ2-4; 10 bases are a match to TRBD2. The CDR3 is made up of 15 amino acids. Per germline, CDR1 SNHLY and CDR2 FYNNEI. The ends lost 4 bases at V and 6 bases at J; junction bases unmatched: 6. As DNA, the CDR3 is TGTGCCAGCAGTGGGGTAGCGGGGGGTAGAAACATTCAGTACTTC. Its translation: CASSGVAGGRNIQYF.

The V and J genes are TRBV7-9 and TRBJ1-1; 7 positions agree with TRBD1. J lost 5 bases, V lost 1 base, and 7 bases had no gene match. This CDR3 comprises 15 residues. The germline CDR1 and CDR2 sequences are SEHNR and FQNEAQ (reference sequence). The CDR3 DNA sequence: TGTGCCAGCAGCTTAGGTGACAGGGTGAGGACTGAAGCTTTCTTT. Encoded protein: CASSLGDRVRTEAFF.